These T cell receptor beta chains were read from a single sample in a study of stem cell transplantation in POMP-related autoinflammatory disease. Here immunoSEQ multiplex PCR was the method, and the copy in TCRdb shows in-frame clones only, minus some. The profile shows about 840 clones, around 79% of them singletons. The sequences come from Tregs from PBMCs, collected after stem cell transplantation. The source of these receptors is a human patient with POMP-related autoinflammation and immune dysregulation (PRAID). Some T cells may be transferred from the graft donor. CDR3s include the opening cysteine and the closing phenylalanine or tryptophan. A D gene is named only where the DNA matches it firmly. Not every row has a clone size; where given, it reads once, few, many or a size class.

J | V | length | D | size | DNA | CDR3
TRBJ1-2 | TRBV6-5 | 15 | - | - | TGTGCCAGCAGTTACTCGAGGCAGGGGAAACATGGCTACACCTTC | CASSYSRQGKHGYTF
TRBJ2-5 | TRBV27 | 16 | - | - | TGTGCCAGCAGTTTATCTTCAGGACATAGGGCGGAGACCCAGTACTTC | CASSLSSGHRAETQYF
TRBJ1-4 | TRBV5-6 | 17 | TRBD1 | - | TGTGCCAGCAGCTGGTCCGGGACAGGGGTGAGAGGTGAAAAACTGTTTTTT | CASSWSGTGVRGEKLFF
TRBJ2-3 | TRBV18 | 13 | - | - | TGTGCCAGCAGGAGGTTTCGCACAGATACGCAGTATTTT | CASRRFRTDTQYF
TRBJ1-2 | TRBV2 | 12 | - | - | TGTGCCAGCAATACGATCCCCTATGGCTACACCTTC | CASNTIPYGYTF
TRBJ2-1 | TRBV6-1 | 14 | - | - | TGTGCCAGCAGTGAACTAGGACTCCGGGGGGAGCAGTTCTTC | CASSELGLRGEQFF
TRBJ1-2 | TRBV6-1 | 14 | - | - | TGTGCCAGCAGTGAAGATGGACAGAGCTATGGCTACACCTTC | CASSEDGQSYGYTF
TRBJ1-2 | TRBV18 | 15 | TRBD1 | - | TGTGCCAGCTCACCGTTCCGGGACAGGGTCCGGGGCTACACCTTC | CASSPFRDRVRGYTF
TRBJ2-3 | TRBV7-9 | 18 | TRBD2 | - | TGTGCCAGCAGCTTATGGACGGGACTAGCGGGCCTCACAGATACGCAGTATTTT | CASSLWTGLAGLTDTQYF
TRBJ2-3 | TRBV20-1 | 11 | - | - | TGCAGTGTTCGTCGGGTTGCTACGCAGTATTTT | CSVRRVATQYF
TRBJ2-7 | TRBV6-6 | 14 | TRBD1 | few | TGTGCCAGCAGCCGAGGACAGGGGGCCTACGAGCAGTACTTC | CASSRGQGAYEQYF
TRBJ2-3 | TRBV18 | 14 | - | - | TGTGCCAGCTTGTCCGGGACCAACGGAGATACGCAGTATTTT | CASLSGTNGDTQYF
TRBJ1-5 | TRBV2 | 13 | - | few | TGTGCCAGCACGAACGGAGTCAATCAGCCCCAGCATTTT | CASTNGVNQPQHF
TRBJ2-7 | TRBV19 | 14 | - | few | TGTGCCAGTAGTAACCGGGACGGCTCCTACGAGCAGTACTTC | CASSNRDGSYEQYF
TRBJ1-1 | TRBV19 | 14 | - | - | TGTGCCAGTAGTCCCCGGGGTTGGGGCACTGAAGCTTTCTTT | CASSPRGWGTEAFF
TRBJ2-1 | TRBV9 | 15 | TRBD2 | - | TGTGCCAGCAGCTCTCAGCGGGAGGGCCGCAATGAGCAGTTCTTC | CASSSQREGRNEQFF
TRBJ2-3 | TRBV18 | 14 | TRBD2 | - | TGTGCCAGCTCACCACCTAGCGGGGGTGGTACGCAGTATTTT | CASSPPSGGGTQYF
TRBJ2-3 | TRBV19 | 14 | - | - | TGTGCCAGTACCCCGAACAGGGTCTATGATACGCAGTATTTT | CASTPNRVYDTQYF
TRBJ1-2 | TRBV30 | 17 | - | - | TGTGCCTGGAGTCACTGGGAGCCGACAGACGCTAACTATGGCTACACCTTC | CAWSHWEPTDANYGYTF
TRBJ2-7 | TRBV6-5 | 13 | TRBD1 | - | TGTGCCAGCGGACCCGACAGGGCTCGCGAGCAGTACTTC | CASGPDRAREQYF
TRBJ1-1 | TRBV14 | 19 | TRBD1 | - | TGTGCCAGCAGCCAAGACTATTGGACAGGGGGCCTGATGAACACTGAAGCTTTCTTT | CASSQDYWTGGLMNTEAFF
TRBJ2-7 | TRBV7-3 | 13 | - | - | TGTGCCAGCAGCTTAACCCAAGATCACGAGCAGTACTTC | CASSLTQDHEQYF
TRBJ2-7 | TRBV6-5 | 15 | TRBD2 | - | TGTGCCAGCAGTTACTCGTCCCTCCTAGCGGGAGGGCAGTACTTC | CASSYSSLLAGGQYF
TRBJ1-2 | TRBV27 | 16 | - | once | TGTGCCAGCCCCCGTCGACCAGGGGAGGAGAACTATGGCTACACCTTC | CASPRRPGEENYGYTF
TRBJ2-7 | TRBV14 | 13 | - | - | TGTGCCAGCAAAGGGCCCCCGAGCTACGAGCAGTACTTC | CASKGPPSYEQYF
TRBJ2-7 | TRBV24-1 | 15 | TRBD1 | - | TGTGCCACCTTCGTTCCCGGGACAGGGAACTACGAGCAGTACTTC | CATFVPGTGNYEQYF
TRBJ2-3 | TRBV7-7 | 13 | - | - | TGTGCTAGCAGCCAGGAACTAGCAGATACGCAGTATTTT | CASSQELADTQYF
TRBJ1-2 | TRBV30 | 11 | TRBD1 | - | TGTGCCTGGAGTGTACGCCAGGGGGCCACCTTC | CAWSVRQGATF
TRBJ1-6 | TRBV14 | 13 | - | - | TGTGCCAGCAGCCAAAGAGGCGGATCACCCCTCCACTTT | CASSQRGGSPLHF
TRBJ2-5 | TRBV18 | 15 | TRBD2 | - | TGTGCCAGCTCACCATTAAGCGGGAGGGTGGAGACCCAGTACTTC | CASSPLSGRVETQYF
TRBJ2-1 | TRBV9 | 14 | - | - | TGTGCCAGCAGCGCCAGAGGGTCGGGGAATGAGCAGTTCTTC | CASSARGSGNEQFF
TRBJ1-1 | TRBV15 | 14 | - | - | TGTGCCACCAGCAAGAGGGCGGGGAACACTGAAGCTTTCTTT | CATSKRAGNTEAFF
TRBJ2-7 | TRBV27 | 13 | - | - | TGTGCCAGCAAGACAGACTTTTCCTACGAGCAGTACTTC | CASKTDFSYEQYF
TRBJ2-1 | TRBV7-3 | 16 | - | - | TGTGCCAGCAGCTTATCAGGTCGGAGGGGTTACAATGAGCAGTTCTTC | CASSLSGRRGYNEQFF
TRBJ2-1 | TRBV6-2/TRBV6-3 | 15 | - | - | TGTGCCAGCAGTTACCGGTTAGCGTGGGGCAATGAGCAGTTCTTC | CASSYRLAWGNEQFF
TRBJ2-5 | TRBV7-3 | 15 | TRBD2 | - | TGTGCCAGCAGCCCAGGACTAGCGATTCAAGAGACCCAGTACTTC | CASSPGLAIQETQYF
TRBJ2-2 | TRBV5-5 | 18 | TRBD1 | once | TGTGCCAGCAGCACCGGCCCTACAGGGGGCGCGGGCACCGGGGAGCTGTTTTTT | CASSTGPTGGAGTGELFF
TRBJ1-1 | TRBV5-1 | 15 | - | - | TGCGCCAGCAGCCGGGCACGTCACATGAACACTGAAGCTTTCTTT | CASSRARHMNTEAFF
TRBJ2-7 | TRBV5-1 | 13 | TRBD2 | few | TGCGCCAGCAGCTTGTGGCTAGCGGGCGAGCAGTACTTC | CASSLWLAGEQYF
TRBJ1-3 | TRBV28 | 17 | - | - | TGTGCCAGCAGTTTATCTATAGGAGGCAGCTCTGGAAACACCATATATTTT | CASSLSIGGSSGNTIYF
TRBJ2-2 | TRBV11-2 | 19 | TRBD2 | - | TGTGCCAGCAGCCCGTTCCCGGGACTAGGGCGGGGGAACACCGGGGAGCTGTTTTTT | CASSPFPGLGRGNTGELFF
TRBJ2-5 | TRBV24-1 | 18 | TRBD1 | - | TGTGCCACCAGTGATGCACCCGGGACAGGGGGTGTAGGGGAGACCCAGTACTTC | CATSDAPGTGGVGETQYF
TRBJ2-5 | TRBV24-1 | 18 | TRBD2 | - | TGTGCCACCAGTGAATCCGGGAAGGGACTAGCGGGACGGGAGACCCAGTACTTC | CATSESGKGLAGRETQYF
TRBJ2-7 | TRBV7-2 | 14 | TRBD2 | - | TGTGCCAGCAGCCCGGCGAGCGGGAGAAGCGAGCAGTACTTC | CASSPASGRSEQYF
TRBJ1-5 | TRBV3-1/TRBV3-2 | 17 | TRBD1 | - | TGTGCCAGCAGCCAAGTATTCCCCGGGACAGTCCATCAGCCCCAGCATTTT | CASSQVFPGTVHQPQHF